Listed below are T cell receptor beta chains from one sample, sequenced in a study of cytomegalovirus exposure and HLA in healthy donors. The protocol was immunoSEQ multiplex PCR, while the TCRdb copy is restricted to in-frame clones and leaves out a portion. Among 90,000 to 150,000 clones listed, roughly 80% were seen once. The specimen sequenced was PBMCs. The receptors shown here come from a female donor in good health and CMV-seronegative. Each CDR3 is given with its conserved first and last residue. D genes are given only for firm matches. A clone size is listed for some rows: how often the clone was seen (once, few, many), or a class if it is expanded.

D gene: TRBD1; V gene: TRBV6-1; J gene: TRBJ1-4; clone size: NA; CDR3 DNA: TGTGCCAGCAGTCAAAGGGGGACAGGGCATGAAAAACTGTTTTTT; CDR3 protein: CASSQRGTGHEKLFF
D gene: NA; V gene: TRBV29-1; J gene: TRBJ1-1; clone size: few; CDR3 DNA: TGCAGCGTTTCCACGGGACTTAAGAGTGGGATTGCTGAAGCTTTCTTT; CDR3 protein: CSVSTGLKSGIAEAFF
D gene: TRBD1; V gene: TRBV30; J gene: TRBJ2-7; clone size: NA; CDR3 DNA: TGTGCCTGGAGAGCCGGGACAGGAAACTACGAGCAGTACTTC; CDR3 protein: CAWRAGTGNYEQYF
D gene: TRBD1; V gene: TRBV27; J gene: TRBJ2-3; clone size: NA; CDR3 DNA: TGTGCCAGCAGTCAGTTGACAGGGTGGGATACGCAGTATTTT; CDR3 protein: CASSQLTGWDTQYF
D gene: TRBD1; V gene: TRBV7-9; J gene: TRBJ1-1; clone size: NA; CDR3 DNA: TGTGCCAGCAGCCCGGGACAGGGGTTGGACTCTGAAGCTTTCTTT; CDR3 protein: CASSPGQGLDSEAFF
D gene: NA; V gene: TRBV7-9; J gene: TRBJ2-3; clone size: once; CDR3 DNA: TGTGCCAGCAGTAGCGTGACAGATACGCAGTATTTT; CDR3 protein: CASSSVTDTQYF
D gene: NA; V gene: TRBV18; J gene: TRBJ1-1; clone size: NA; CDR3 DNA: TGTGCCAGCTTTTCAGGGATTAACACTGAAGCTTTCTTT; CDR3 protein: CASFSGINTEAFF
D gene: TRBD2; V gene: TRBV7-8; J gene: TRBJ2-7; clone size: NA; CDR3 DNA: TGTGCCAGCAGCTTATTGGGGGGAGGGAGGGGCGAGCAGTACTTC; CDR3 protein: CASSLLGGGRGEQYF
D gene: TRBD1; V gene: TRBV10-3; J gene: TRBJ2-2; clone size: NA; CDR3 DNA: TGTGCCATCGGTTACGGGGTGCAGGGGGCAGGATCCGGGGAGCTGTTTTTT; CDR3 protein: CAIGYGVQGAGSGELFF
D gene: TRBD1; V gene: TRBV10-3; J gene: TRBJ2-3; clone size: NA; CDR3 DNA: TGTGCCACCGCCGGGACAGGGGGGACAGATACGCAGTATTTT; CDR3 protein: CATAGTGGTDTQYF
D gene: TRBD1; V gene: TRBV27; J gene: TRBJ2-3; clone size: NA; CDR3 DNA: TGTGCCAGCAGTTTATTAGGGACAGGGGGCACAGATACGCAGTATTTT; CDR3 protein: CASSLLGTGGTDTQYF
D gene: NA; V gene: TRBV2; J gene: TRBJ2-3; clone size: NA; CDR3 DNA: TGTGCCAGCAGATGGGGGCGGACAGATACGCAGTATTTT; CDR3 protein: CASRWGRTDTQYF
D gene: NA; V gene: TRBV7-2; J gene: TRBJ2-3; clone size: NA; CDR3 DNA: TGTGCCAGCAGCTTGGGCGGGGCGAATTCAGATACGCAGTATTTT; CDR3 protein: CASSLGGANSDTQYF
D gene: NA; V gene: TRBV7-8; J gene: TRBJ2-1; clone size: NA; CDR3 DNA: TGTGCCAGCAGCCCCGCCGTGGGCAGCTCCTACAATGAGCAGTTCTTC; CDR3 protein: CASSPAVGSSYNEQFF
D gene: NA; V gene: TRBV21-1; J gene: TRBJ2-7; clone size: NA; CDR3 DNA: TGTGCCAGCAGCAACCGGAAATCATTGGACAGGGACGTTCACCACTCCTACGAGCAGTACTTC; CDR3 protein: CASSNRKSLDRDVHHSYEQYF
D gene: TRBD1; V gene: TRBV28; J gene: TRBJ1-1; clone size: NA; CDR3 DNA: TGTGCCAGCCGGACAGGGAACACTGAAGCTTTCTTT; CDR3 protein: CASRTGNTEAFF
D gene: NA; V gene: TRBV6-6; J gene: TRBJ2-7; clone size: few; CDR3 DNA: TGTGCCAGCAGTTACTCCCAGGAGCAGTACTTC; CDR3 protein: CASSYSQEQYF
D gene: TRBD1; V gene: TRBV6-1; J gene: TRBJ1-1; clone size: NA; CDR3 DNA: TGTGCCAGCAGGCTACAGGGGAGCACTGAAGCTTTCTTT; CDR3 protein: CASRLQGSTEAFF
D gene: NA; V gene: TRBV9; J gene: TRBJ2-2; clone size: NA; CDR3 DNA: TGTGCCAGCAGCCCCTCGAACACCGGGGAGCTGTTTTTT; CDR3 protein: CASSPSNTGELFF
D gene: NA; V gene: TRBV5-1; J gene: TRBJ1-1; clone size: once; CDR3 DNA: TGCGCCAGCAGCTCCTCAGGGGAATGGAGCCCTGAAGCTTTCTTT; CDR3 protein: CASSSSGEWSPEAFF
D gene: NA; V gene: TRBV6-1; J gene: TRBJ2-2; clone size: NA; CDR3 DNA: TGTGCCAGCAGTGAAGCGCAGGGCGGCACCGGGGAGCTGTTTTTT; CDR3 protein: CASSEAQGGTGELFF
D gene: NA; V gene: TRBV6-5; J gene: TRBJ2-5; clone size: NA; CDR3 DNA: TGTGCCAGCAGTTCCCGAAACCGGGAGACCCAGTACTTC; CDR3 protein: CASSSRNRETQYF
D gene: NA; V gene: TRBV4-3; J gene: TRBJ1-5; clone size: few; CDR3 DNA: TGCGCCAGCAGCCAAGCCCACAGTAGCAATCAGCCCCAGCATTTT; CDR3 protein: CASSQAHSSNQPQHF
D gene: TRBD2; V gene: TRBV4-2; J gene: TRBJ2-1; clone size: NA; CDR3 DNA: TGTGCCAGCAGCCAAGATAGTAGCGGGGGGGCAGATGAGCAGTTCTTC; CDR3 protein: CASSQDSSGGADEQFF
D gene: TRBD1; V gene: TRBV9; J gene: TRBJ1-5; clone size: NA; CDR3 DNA: TGTGCCAGCAGTACAGGGGGATCGGGCAATCAGCCCCAGCATTTT; CDR3 protein: CASSTGGSGNQPQHF